The next 25 T cell receptor beta chains were all read from a single sample in a study of T-cell reconstitution after alpha-beta-depleted transplantation in children. Unique molecular identifiers were incorporated during preparation of the TCRbeta library. From the PCR reads, TCRdb called clonotypes with MiXCR, one entry per CDR3 protein. The sample has 450,000 to 600,000 distinct CDR3 sequences, 13% seen once. The sequenced sample was PBMCs, mostly from graft donor cells, obtained 360 days after TCRalphabeta/CD19-depleted stem cell transplant. The receptors shown here come from a male patient between 10 and 17 years old who had a stem cell transplant for acute myeloid leukemia, so the T cells may come from the graft donor.

This clonotype has at least ten counts. Here the CDR3 DNA reads TGTGCCATCAGGGAAAATCGGTCTAGAGGGCCCGAGCAGTACTTC. This gives the protein CAIRENRSRGPEQYF. The chain couples TRBV10-3 to TRBJ2-7, with D perhaps TRBD2 (5 bases). Germline V gives CDR1 ENHRY, CDR2 SYGVKD. The CDR3 length is 15 residues. V was clipped by 6 bases and J by 6 bases, with 21 bases between them.

This clonotype was observed at least ten times. The CDR3 loop reads CASSGGLAGNAETQYF. The CDR3, as DNA: TGTGCCAGCAGCGGGGGACTAGCGGGAAATGCAGAGACCCAGTACTTC. The chain links TRBV5-5 to TRBJ2-5; 13 nucleotides match TRBD2. CDR3 size: 16 residues. Germline trimming cut 4 bases from V and 4 bases from J; bases unmatched to any gene: 7. Germline V gene sequence: CDR1 SGHKS, CDR2 YYEKEE (reference sequence).

This clonotype has only a few counts. This chain uses TRBV29-1 with TRBJ2-7, with TRBD2 identical over 7 bases. Germline CDR1 and CDR2: SQVTM and ANQGSEA. The trim removed 1 base at V and 3 bases at J, leaving 0 bases unmatched. CDR3 size: 12 residues. The CDR3 spells CSVEGEGYEQYF. The CDR3 region has the DNA TGCAGCGTTGAAGGGGAGGGCTACGAGCAGTACTTC.

The chain employs TRBV28 and TRBJ2-7, with D possibly being TRBD2 (5 bases). V lost 10 bases and J lost 5, with 18 bases in between. The CDR3 contains 13 residues. Germline V gene data show CDR1 as MDHEN and CDR2 as SYDVKM. CDR3 in DNA: TGTGCCACCCAAAGGACTTTCCCGAACGAGCAGTACTTC. Its translation is CATQRTFPNEQYF.

This chain joins TRBV28 and TRBJ2-1, with D possibly matching TRBD2 (5 bases). CDR3 length equals 12 residues. CDR1 and CDR2 from the germline V gene are MDHEN and SYDVKM. CDR3 sequence (DNA): TGTTCTATTGGCGGGTGGTACAATGAGCAGTTCTTC. Protein sequence: CSIGGWYNEQFF.

This clonotype showed up just a few times. The chain employs TRBV12-3 or TRBV12-4 and TRBJ2-5; D tentatively reads TRBD1 or TRBD2 (6 bases each). V lost 6 bases and J 5 bases, leaving 13 bases between the germline ends. There are 13 residues in the CDR3. The DNA of the CDR3 is TGTGCCAGCAGGATTACAGGGAGGGAGACCCAGTACTTC. Translating it yields CASRITGRETQYF.

This clonotype was seen repeatedly, ten times or more. DNA of the CDR3: TGTGCCAGCAGCCAACCTCTAGACACAGATACGCAGTATTTT. Protein sequence: CASSQPLDTDTQYF. The rearrangement joins TRBV4-2 to TRBJ2-3; D gene uncertain. Germline CDR1 and CDR2: LGHNA and YNFKEQ. The CDR3 has 14 amino acids. V gave up 2 bases and J gave up 2 bases, with 8 bases separating them.

This clonotype was picked up a small number of times. This chain uses TRBV27 with TRBJ2-7; D might be TRBD1 (5 bases). The CDR3 loop spans 13 amino acids. Germline V gene lookup returns CDR1 MNHEY and CDR2 SMNVEV (reference sequence). Deletions cut 5 bases from V and 2 bases from J, with 10 bases between. CDR3 in DNA: TGTGCCAGCAGTCCAGGGTCAGCCTACGAGCAGTACTTC. Amino acids: CASSPGSAYEQYF.

This clonotype was counted a few times. The rearrangement links TRBV28 to TRBJ2-7; 12 bases align to TRBD2. CDR1 and CDR2 (germline): MDHEN, SYDVKM. The CDR3 sequence is 13 residues long. V dropped 6 bases and J dropped 5; count of bases not matched to a gene: 2. The CDR3 sequence is CASRTSGRNEQYF. The CDR3 DNA sequence: TGTGCCAGCAGGACTAGCGGGAGAAACGAGCAGTACTTC.

This clonotype was observed many times. The junction departs from the called germline gene at one end, perhaps through a read error. The chain carries TRBV12-3 or TRBV12-4 and TRBJ2-7, with D possibly matching TRBD2 (5 bases). The CDR3 loop spans 13 amino acids. CDR3 nucleotides: TGCGCCAGCAGCTTAGAAGGAGGTTACGAGCAGTACTTC. It translates to CASSLEGGYEQYF.

The rearrangement joins TRBV20-1 to TRBJ2-2, with D perhaps TRBD1 or TRBD2 (5 bases each). The germline V gene has CDR1 DFQATT and CDR2 SNEGSKA (reference sequence). This CDR3 contains 19 residues. V was pared by 0 bases and J by 3 bases, with 23 bases between. In DNA form, the CDR3 reads TGCAGTGCTAGAGAGAGGGCGCTCCGGGACCAACATTACACCGGGGAGCTGTTTTTT. It encodes CSARERALRDQHYTGELFF.

This clonotype was detected many times. The chain has TRBV13 and TRBJ2-3; D is ambiguous. V was clipped by 4 bases and J by 3 bases, with 11 bases between them. The CDR3 extends over 14 amino acids. Germline V lookup: CDR1 PRHDT, CDR2 FYEKMQ (reference sequence). The CDR3 coding sequence is TGTGCCAGCAGCTCCCGATTATTGACAGATACGCAGTATTTT. Protein product: CASSSRLLTDTQYF.

This clonotype was picked up a small number of times. The V call is TRBV18, the J call TRBJ1-1; TRBD1 matches at 8 bases. The ends lost 4 bases at V and 1 base at J; junction bases unmatched: 5. CDR1 and CDR2 from the germline V gene are KGHSH and LQKENI. CDR3 length: 15 residues. The CDR3 DNA follows: TGTGCCAGCTCACGCCTGGGACAGGAGAACACTGAAGCTTTCTTT. Translated: CASSRLGQENTEAFF. The whole variable domain, filled in from reference TRBV18 and TRBJ1-1, reads NAGVMQNPRHLVRRRGQEARLRCSPMKGHSHVYWYRQLPEEGLKFMVYLQKENIIDESGMPKERFSAEFPKEGPSILRIQQVVRGDSAAYFCASSRLGQENTEAFFGQGTRLTVV.

This clonotype was detected only a few times. The V call is TRBV29-1, the J call TRBJ2-1, with TRBD1 as a possible D gene (6 bases). The CDR3 loop spans 14 amino acids. Germline assignment: CDR1 SQVTM and CDR2 ANQGSEA. Trimming removed 7 bases at V and 5 bases at J, with 18 bases between. CDR3 residues: CSAGHRAGHNEQFF. In DNA form, the CDR3 reads TGCAGCGCGGGGCACAGGGCCGGCCACAATGAGCAGTTCTTC.

This clonotype was seen a handful of times. J is TRBJ2-1 and V is TRBV7-2; possible D gene TRBD2, 6 bases. Per germline, CDR1 SGHTA and CDR2 FQGNSA. Trimming cost V 4 bases and J 4 bases, with 14 bases left between them. The length of the CDR3 is 15 residues. The DNA for the CDR3 is TGTGCCAGCAGCTGGGAAAGGACTAAATACAATGAGCAGTTCTTC. Translated, it gives CASSWERTKYNEQFF.

There are a few counts of this clonotype. The rearrangement joins TRBV4-3 to TRBJ2-3; 10 bases map to TRBD2. CDR1 is LGHNA, CDR2 YSLEER, per germline. V shed 3 bases and J 2 bases; nucleotides not matched to a gene: 5. The CDR3 length is 16 residues. The CDR3 DNA follows: TGCGCCAGCAGCCACTTTAGCGGGAGGAACACAGATACGCAGTATTTT. Encoded protein: CASSHFSGRNTDTQYF.

The chain recombines TRBV4-3 with TRBJ1-1; D is unresolved. The germline V gene has CDR1 LGHNA and CDR2 YSLEER. CDR3 length: 15 residues. V was cut by 0 bases and J by 2 bases, with 10 bases left in between. In nucleotides, the CDR3 is TGCGCCAGCAGCCAAGAAGTGGTCGATAACACTGAAGCTTTCTTT. This encodes CASSQEVVDNTEAFF.

In its sample, this clonotype was seen a few times. The V and J genes are TRBV29-1 and TRBJ2-1; a weak D match, TRBD2 (5 bases). The CDR3 spans 17 residues. Germline lookup yields CDR1 SQVTM and CDR2 ANQGSEA. With 0 bases removed from V and 4 bases from J, the gap between germline ends came to 19 bases. The CDR3 here is CSVEDPTLASWYNEQFF. Written as DNA, the CDR3 is TGCAGCGTTGAAGACCCCACCCTGGCTAGCTGGTACAATGAGCAGTTCTTC.

The genes are TRBV30 and TRBJ2-1; D is unresolved. There are 13 residues in the CDR3. The germline gives CDR1 GTSNPN, CDR2 SVGIG (reference sequence). Trimming shortened V by 1 base and J by 0 bases, and 4 bases separated the two germline ends. The CDR3 coding sequence is TGTGCCTGGAGTGCGGACTCCTACAATGAGCAGTTCTTC. It encodes CAWSADSYNEQFF.

This clonotype appeared a few times. The V and J genes are TRBV2 and TRBJ2-7; perhaps TRBD2 as D (5 bases). Trimming removed 4 bases from V and 1 base from J, with 11 bases in between. This CDR3 has 14 residues. In germline, CDR1 is SNHLY, CDR2 FYNNEI. CDR3 loop: CASSGRTESYEQYF. The CDR3 DNA reads as TGTGCCAGCAGTGGAAGGACTGAGTCCTACGAGCAGTACTTC.

Of note for this clonotype: Germline is not matched at one junction end, which may reflect a read error. This chain links TRBV27 with TRBJ2-1, with unresolved D. Germline V gene data show CDR1 as MNHEY and CDR2 as SMNVEV (reference sequence). CDR3 length equals 12 residues. Here the CDR3 reads CASSSSRNEEFF. CDR3 DNA: TGTGCCAGCAGCTCATCACGCAATGAGGAGTTCTTC.

The V and J genes are TRBV29-1 and TRBJ2-1, with D possibly TRBD2 on 5 matching bases. CDR1 SQVTM and CDR2 ANQGSEA come from the germline V gene. V lost 3 bases to trimming and J lost 3 bases, with 9 bases between them. The length of the CDR3 is 13 residues. The CDR3 DNA follows: TGCAGCGTTGAGGGAGCCGGCTACAATGAGCAGTTCTTC. This translates into CSVEGAGYNEQFF.

This clonotype was seen ten or more times. The chain uses TRBV5-1 and TRBJ2-3; D possibly corresponds to TRBD2 (6 bases). V was trimmed by 4 bases and J by 1 base, leaving 13 bases between them. CDR1 and CDR2 (germline): SGHRS, YFSETQ. The CDR3 is 15 amino acids. The CDR3 DNA follows: TGCGCCAGCAGCGGGGGGACGCCACGCACAGATACGCAGTATTTT. As protein: CASSGGTPRTDTQYF. The entire variable domain, with the rest obtained from reference TRBV5-1 and TRBJ2-3, is as follows: KAGVTQTPRYLIKTRGQQVTLSCSPISGHRSVSWYQQTPGQGLQFLFEYFSETQRNKGNFPGRFSGRQFSNSRSEMNVSTLELGDSALYLCASSGGTPRTDTQYFGPGTRLTVL.

The table lists this clonotype with a few counts. The chain joins TRBV9 to TRBJ1-5; D is uncertain. The V and J ends lost 0 bases and 2 bases respectively, with 9 bases between them. Germline lookup yields CDR1 SGDLS and CDR2 YYNGEE. CDR3 length equals 15 residues. The CDR3 here is CASSVGGPGNQPQHF. The CDR3 nucleotides read TGTGCCAGCAGCGTAGGAGGTCCGGGCAATCAGCCCCAGCATTTT.

This chain connects TRBV30 to TRBJ2-1; possibly TRBD2 for D (5 bases). Trimming cost V 4 bases and J 4 bases, with 17 bases left between them. Per the germline V gene, CDR1 is GTSNPN and CDR2 is SVGIG (reference sequence). CDR3 size: 15 residues. Here the CDR3 reads CAWNVRRVLYNEQFF. In DNA, the CDR3 is TGTGCCTGGAATGTTCGGCGGGTTTTATACAATGAGCAGTTCTTC.